This is a list of T cell receptor beta chains from one sample in a study of blood T cell repertoires in COVID-19. Clones were sequenced by immunoSEQ multiplex PCR, and TCRdb holds only the in-frame ones, with some missing. The table shows hundreds of thousands of clones, with 85% to 90% occurring only once. Sequenced material: PBMCs or T cells enriched from blood (not recorded which). Source of these receptors: a woman aged 25 to 39 who had recovered from COVID-19. Each CDR3 is given with its conserved first and last residue. Each record gives: D gene, clone size, V gene, J gene, CDR3 protein, CDR3 DNA. The D gene is left open where the match is weak. Clone size is stated in some rows and not others, as once, few, many or a class when expanded.

.	.	TRBV27	TRBJ1-1	CASSLSGGGNTEAFF	TGTGCCAGCAGTTTATCGGGGGGAGGAAACACTGAAGCTTTCTTT
TRBD2	.	TRBV10-3	TRBJ2-1	CAISEKQREGHEQFF	TGTGCCATCAGTGAGAAACAGCGGGAGGGCCATGAGCAGTTCTTC
.	.	TRBV27	TRBJ2-3	CASRVLTSTDTQYF	TGTGCCAGCCGGGTCCTCACTAGCACAGATACGCAGTATTTT
TRBD1	.	TRBV7-2	TRBJ1-2	CASSFSGTGDLGGYTF	TGTGCCAGCAGCTTCAGCGGGACAGGGGATCTCGGTGGCTACACCTTC
.	few	TRBV29-1	TRBJ1-2	CSARGGEDGYTF	TGCAGCGCTCGAGGGGGGGAGGATGGCTACACCTTC
TRBD1	once	TRBV29-1	TRBJ2-2	CSVETGGFDGELFF	TGCAGCGTTGAAACAGGGGGCTTCGACGGGGAGCTGTTTTTT
TRBD2	.	TRBV19	TRBJ2-7	CASSQGLAGERNEQYF	TGTGCCAGTAGTCAAGGACTAGCGGGAGAACGGAACGAGCAGTACTTC
TRBD1	.	TRBV29-1	TRBJ1-2	CSVILGTGHNYGYTF	TGCAGCGTCATACTCGGGACAGGACATAACTATGGCTACACCTTC
TRBD1	.	TRBV19	TRBJ2-7	CASSIVPGQGFYEQYF	TGTGCCAGTAGTATAGTCCCGGGACAGGGATTCTACGAGCAGTACTTC
TRBD2	.	TRBV14	TRBJ2-7	CASSQVAGGPGEQYF	TGTGCCAGCAGCCAAGTAGCGGGAGGGCCCGGCGAGCAGTACTTC
TRBD2	.	TRBV27	TRBJ2-7	CASSLAALAGGYEQYF	TGTGCCAGCAGTTTAGCGGCATTAGCGGGAGGTTACGAGCAGTACTTC
.	.	TRBV6-6	TRBJ1-4	CASSQTGTMQLNEKLFF	TGTGCCAGCAGTCAGACCGGGACAATGCAACTTAATGAAAAACTGTTTTTT
TRBD2	.	TRBV10-1	TRBJ2-5	CASSEPAGTQETQYF	TGCGCCAGCAGTGAACCAGCGGGGACGCAAGAGACCCAGTACTTC
TRBD2	.	TRBV7-4	TRBJ2-1	CASSLYPGAGAGSSYNEQFF	TGTGCCAGCAGCTTATATCCCGGAGCGGGAGCCGGAAGCTCCTACAATGAGCAGTTCTTC
TRBD2	once	TRBV7-6	TRBJ2-2	CASSPRKTSGRSNTGELFF	TGTGCCAGCAGCCCGAGAAAGACTAGCGGGAGGTCGAACACCGGGGAGCTGTTTTTT
TRBD2	.	TRBV19	TRBJ2-1	CASSWAGEYNEQFF	TGTGCCAGTAGCTGGGCGGGAGAATATAATGAGCAGTTCTTC
.	.	TRBV27	TRBJ1-5	CASSQVLGGVNQPQHF	TGTGCCAGCAGTCAGGTGCTGGGGGGTGTCAATCAGCCCCAGCATTTT
.	.	TRBV7-3	TRBJ2-3	CASSLDTNTQYF	TGTGCCAGCAGCTTAGACACGAATACGCAGTATTTT
.	.	TRBV27	TRBJ2-3	CASSLASRRTDTQYF	TGTGCCAGCAGCCTGGCTAGCAGACGCACAGATACGCAGTATTTT
.	.	TRBV5-6	TRBJ1-2	CASSLYYGYTF	TGTGCCAGCAGCCTGTATTATGGCTACACCTTC
.	.	TRBV5-1	TRBJ1-4	CASSLGLLGEKLFF	TGCGCCAGCAGCTTGGGGTTACTAGGTGAAAAACTGTTTTTT
TRBD1	.	TRBV4-3	TRBJ1-4	CASSQYEQGGEKLFF	TGCGCCAGCAGCCAATATGAACAGGGGGGTGAAAAACTGTTTTTT
TRBD2	.	TRBV5-1	TRBJ2-6	CASSPRSFSGDYSGANVLTF	TGCGCCAGCAGTCCCCGGTCCTTTTCGGGGGACTACTCTGGGGCCAACGTCCTGACTTTC
TRBD2	.	TRBV27	TRBJ2-7	CASSGGGPLEQYF	TGTGCCAGCTCCGGGGGAGGGCCGTTGGAGCAGTACTTC
.	.	TRBV9	TRBJ2-3	CASSRDWTLGPDTQYF	TGTGCCAGCAGCCGAGACTGGACACTTGGTCCAGATACGCAGTATTTT
TRBD1	.	TRBV3-1/TRBV3-2	TRBJ2-5	CASSQGSGTVQETQYF	TGTGCCAGCAGCCAAGGATCCGGGACAGTTCAAGAGACCCAGTACTTC
TRBD1	.	TRBV4-2	TRBJ2-5	CASSQVSRGETQYF	TGTGCCAGCAGCCAAGTGTCCAGGGGGGAGACCCAGTACTTC
TRBD2	.	TRBV30	TRBJ2-1	CASGGTSGEQFF	TGTGCCAGCGGAGGGACTAGCGGGGAGCAGTTCTTC
.	.	TRBV6-5	TRBJ2-5	CASGLVPGKTQYF	TGTGCCAGCGGCTTAGTCCCGGGGAAGACCCAGTACTTC
TRBD2	.	TRBV19	TRBJ2-3	CASNLPGLATDTQYF	TGTGCCAGTAACCTCCCGGGACTAGCGACAGATACGCAGTATTTT
.	.	TRBV19	TRBJ2-5	CATTPTGGETQYF	TGTGCCACGACTCCCACGGGTGGAGAGACCCAGTACTTC
TRBD1	.	TRBV5-4	TRBJ1-1	CASSLAGGNTEAFF	TGTGCCAGCAGCTTGGCAGGGGGAAACACTGAAGCTTTCTTT